A selection of T cell receptor beta chains follows, all from one sample in a study of blood T cells in healthy people across ages. From the 5' RACE reads, TCRdb called clonotypes with MiXCR, one entry per CDR3 protein. The table has about 650,000 distinct CDR3 sequences, about 34% seen once. The specimen was blood. These receptor sequences come from a woman of 80 years or more in good health. CDR3s include the opening cysteine and the closing phenylalanine or tryptophan.

j_call: TRBJ2-1
v_call: TRBV20-1
cdr3_aa: CSARGLAGDGEQFF

j_call: TRBJ2-3
v_call: TRBV5-6
cdr3_aa: CASSPQGAGGDTQYF

j_call: TRBJ1-4
v_call: TRBV15
cdr3_aa: CATSRDLDGSKEKLFF

j_call: .
v_call: TRBV11-2
cdr3_aa: CASSPVAAQASEQYF

j_call: TRBJ2-3
v_call: TRBV19
cdr3_aa: CASSIGRRDTQYF

j_call: TRBJ2-1
v_call: TRBV27
cdr3_aa: CASSRIDNEQFF

j_call: TRBJ2-5
v_call: TRBV7-2
cdr3_aa: CASSLGVGEETQYF

j_call: TRBJ2-3
v_call: TRBV20-1
cdr3_aa: CSASGRVGGDTQYF

j_call: TRBJ2-7
v_call: TRBV7-9
cdr3_aa: CASSLSGQSSYEQYF

j_call: TRBJ2-1
v_call: TRBV7-3
cdr3_aa: CASSFGTSGGGIRNEQFF

j_call: TRBJ1-2
v_call: TRBV20-1
cdr3_aa: CSARGRDRDYGCTF

j_call: TRBJ1-6
v_call: TRBV27
cdr3_aa: CASSLGAAYSPLHF

j_call: TRBJ2-2
v_call: TRBV15
cdr3_aa: CATANGWTGELFF

j_call: TRBJ2-3
v_call: TRBV6-5
cdr3_aa: CASSYSPVTGSTDTQYF

j_call: TRBJ2-3
v_call: TRBV15
cdr3_aa: CATGRLSGASTDTQFF

j_call: TRBJ2-7
v_call: TRBV28
cdr3_aa: CASSISGHTTEQYF

j_call: TRBJ2-3
v_call: TRBV30
cdr3_aa: CAWSRRGDTDTQYF

j_call: TRBJ2-1
v_call: TRBV3-1
cdr3_aa: CASSQGTWGTSGSGEQFF

j_call: TRBJ2-5
v_call: TRBV6-5
cdr3_aa: CASRRLAQETQYF

j_call: TRBJ1-4
v_call: TRBV20-1
cdr3_aa: CSVRTTTNEKLFF

j_call: TRBJ2-3
v_call: TRBV29-1
cdr3_aa: CSEAVGTDTQYF